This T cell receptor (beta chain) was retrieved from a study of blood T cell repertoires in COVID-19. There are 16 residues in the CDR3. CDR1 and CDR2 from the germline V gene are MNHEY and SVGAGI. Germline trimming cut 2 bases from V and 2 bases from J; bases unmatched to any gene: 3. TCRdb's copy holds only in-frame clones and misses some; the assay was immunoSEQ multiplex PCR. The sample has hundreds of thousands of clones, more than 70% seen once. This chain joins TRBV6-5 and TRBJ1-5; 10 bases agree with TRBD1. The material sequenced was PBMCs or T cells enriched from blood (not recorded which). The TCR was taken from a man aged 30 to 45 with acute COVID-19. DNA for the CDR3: TGTGCCAGCAGTTACGCCGGGACAGGGGGCAATCAGCCCCAGCATTTT. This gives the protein CASSYAGTGGNQPQHF.